This T cell receptor (beta chain) was captured in a study of blood T cell repertoires in COVID-19. Overall study context: Material from acute and convalescent COVID-19 was sourced from the United States, Italy and Spain. T cells, B-cell-depleted T cells, or PBMCs supplied cDNA or gDNA.

The CDR3 loop spans 16 amino acids. V shed 1 base and J 5 bases; nucleotides not matched to a gene: 9. CDR1 is LGHDT, CDR2 YNNKEL, per germline (reference sequence). In the original workflow: How many nucleated cells were present was estimated from reference gene primer amplification. The method was immunoSEQ multiplex PCR; TCRdb's version includes in-frame clones alone and lacks a portion of them. The V and J calls and the clone size are those of that table, but D and trimming were determined from the DNA. Counted here are more than 200,000 clones, approximately 79% occurring once; the ten biggest clones make up 3% to 4%. This clone was recorded once.

Sequencing was carried out using peripheral blood. The sequence was obtained from a woman aged 40 to 50 with active or convalescent COVID-19. The V and J genes are TRBV3-1 (or the pseudogene TRBV3-2) and TRBJ2-5; TRBD2 aligns across 8 bases. CDR3 protein: CASSQARGGPGETQYF. The CDR3 nucleotides are TGTGCCAGCAGCCAAGCTCGGGGGGGGCCTGGGGAGACCCAGTACTTC.